The next 13 T cell receptor beta chains were all read from a single sample in a study of T-cell reconstitution after alpha-beta-depleted transplantation in children. The TCRbeta library was prepared with unique molecular identifiers. MiXCR, applied by TCRdb to the PCR reads, yields one record per CDR3 protein. The sample has around 490,000 distinct CDR3 sequences; approximately 10% are singletons. The sequencing used PBMCs, mostly from graft donor cells, collected 180 days after TCRalphabeta/CD19-depleted stem cell transplant. These receptors were collected from a female patient aged 2 to 10 who had a stem cell transplant for aplastic anemia, so the T cells may come from the graft donor.

This rearrangement joins TRBV5-1 to TRBJ2-4, with TRBD1 matching over 10 bases. The CDR3 runs to 16 residues. V dropped 0 bases and J dropped 4; count of bases not matched to a gene: 4. The germline V gene has CDR1 SGHRS and CDR2 YFSETQ. CDR3 sequence (DNA): TGCGCCAGCAGCTTGGAAAGGACAGGGGGAAAAAACATTCAGTACTTC. It translates to CASSLERTGGKNIQYF.

This clonotype was seen only a few times. The V call is TRBV28, the J call TRBJ1-4; a weak D match, TRBD1 (6 bases). The V gene's germline CDR1 is MDHEN and CDR2 SYDVKM. CDR3 length equals 16 residues. V was clipped by 5 bases and J by 8 bases, with 21 bases between them. This chain's CDR3 is CASSRSGGRLREKLFF. DNA for the CDR3: TGTGCCAGCAGTAGGTCTGGGGGGCGCCTCCGGGAAAAACTGTTTTTT.

The genes are TRBV5-8 and TRBJ2-1; tentatively, D is TRBD2 (6 bases). The V end was cut by 5 bases, the J end by 7 bases, with 25 bases between. Germline V gene sequence: CDR1 SGHTS, CDR2 YDEGEE. The CDR3 is made up of 17 amino acids. The CDR3 here is CASREGYWRRGRNEQFF. The CDR3, as DNA: TGTGCCAGCAGGGAAGGTTATTGGCGGCGGGGAAGGAATGAGCAGTTCTTC.

This clonotype was seen a few times. The V gene is TRBV25-1, the J gene TRBJ2-2; TRBD2 matches 13 bases. In germline, CDR1 is MGHDK, CDR2 SYGVNS. This CDR3 comprises 16 residues. The junction had 5 bases not matched to a gene; V was cut back by 4 bases and J by 6 bases. The chain's CDR3 is CASSVTGLAGSGELFF. CDR3 nucleotides: TGTGCCAGCAGTGTAACGGGACTAGCGGGATCCGGGGAGCTGTTTTTT.

This clonotype was detected only a few times. The chain joins TRBV7-2 to TRBJ2-5; 11 nucleotides align to TRBD1. With V trimmed by 6 bases and J by 2 bases, 5 bases remained unmatched. CDR3 length: 15 amino acids. Germline CDR1 is SGHTA and CDR2 is FQGNSA. The CDR3 DNA follows: TGTGCCAGCAGTACATGGGACAGGGGGCAAGAGACCCAGTACTTC. Protein product: CASSTWDRGQETQYF.

The chain is built from TRBV7-8 and TRBJ2-5; 7 bases agree with TRBD1. V trimming: 3 bases; J trimming: 4 bases; junction bases outside the gene matches: 11. This CDR3 comprises 16 residues. Per the germline V gene, CDR1 is SGHVS and CDR2 is FQNEAQ. The CDR3 DNA follows: TGTGCCAGCAGCTTTCGGTCGCAGGGGGTATCAGAGACCCAGTACTTC. Translation gives CASSFRSQGVSETQYF.

In this sample, this clonotype turned up many times. The chain uses TRBV7-9 and TRBJ2-7; no clear D gene. CDR1 is SEHNR and CDR2 is FQNEAQ in the germline V gene (reference sequence). This CDR3 has 12 residues. V dropped 4 bases and J dropped 2 bases, with 6 bases sitting between them. This CDR3 reads CASSSAPYEQYV. CDR3 DNA: TGTGCCAGCAGCTCAGCGCCCTACGAGCAGTACGTC.

This clonotype was counted only a few times. The rearrangement joins TRBV3-1 to TRBJ2-2; no firm D call. This CDR3 has 17 amino acids. The germline V gene encodes CDR1 LGHDT and CDR2 YNNKEL (reference sequence). Trimming shortened V by 1 base and J by 0 bases, and 12 bases separated the two germline ends. In DNA form, the CDR3 reads TGTGCCAGCAGCCAAGTTATAGGCAGGCCGAACACCGGGGAGCTGTTTTTT. It encodes CASSQVIGRPNTGELFF.

This clonotype was found a few times. The gene calls are TRBV24-1 and TRBJ1-5, with 12 bases lining up with TRBD1. V shed 10 bases, J shed 4 bases, and the junction held 7 bases outside the gene matches. Germline CDR1 and CDR2: KGHDR and SFDVKD. The CDR3 is 15 residues long. CDR3 loop: CATGQGALGNQPQHF. Here the CDR3 DNA reads TGTGCCACGGGACAGGGGGCGTTGGGAAATCAGCCCCAGCATTTT.

This clonotype was seen a few times. V and J are TRBV6-2 or TRBV6-3 and TRBJ2-7; D is unresolved. Germline loops: CDR1 MNHEY, CDR2 SVGEGT. There are 15 residues in the CDR3. V lost 3 bases to trimming and J lost 2 bases, with 14 bases between them. The CDR3 nucleotides are TGTGCCAGCAGTTATCGCATAGAGAACCCCTACGAGCAGTACTTC. Protein sequence: CASSYRIENPYEQYF.

This clonotype was recorded a few times. The chain carries TRBV18 and TRBJ2-1, with 12 bases that match TRBD2. The germline V gene has CDR1 KGHSH and CDR2 LQKENI. The J segment lost 3 bases and the V segment lost 4 bases, leaving 7 bases of the junction unmatched. This CDR3 comprises 17 residues. This CDR3 is CASSLPSGRALYNEQFF. The CDR3 coding sequence is TGTGCCAGCTCACTGCCTAGCGGGAGGGCCCTCTACAATGAGCAGTTCTTC.

This clonotype has a handful of counts. The chain links TRBV28 to TRBJ2-7, with a weak D call TRBD1 (5 bases). Germline loops: CDR1 MDHEN, CDR2 SYDVKM. The CDR3 has 12 residues. V dropped 5 bases and J dropped 6 bases, with 11 bases sitting between them. The CDR3 DNA sequence: TGTGCCAGCAGTCCTCAGGGTTTCGAGCAGTACTTC. It is translated as CASSPQGFEQYF.

This clonotype was observed a handful of times. The rearrangement links TRBV29-1 to TRBJ2-1, with 11 bases identical to TRBD2. The V gene end was trimmed by 6 bases and the J gene end by 5 bases; junction bases not matched to a gene: 3. Germline V CDR1 and CDR2: SQVTM, ANQGSEA. The CDR3 extends over 13 amino acids. CDR3 region: CSVGLADHNEQFF. CDR3 sequence (DNA): TGCAGCGTGGGACTAGCGGACCACAATGAGCAGTTCTTC.